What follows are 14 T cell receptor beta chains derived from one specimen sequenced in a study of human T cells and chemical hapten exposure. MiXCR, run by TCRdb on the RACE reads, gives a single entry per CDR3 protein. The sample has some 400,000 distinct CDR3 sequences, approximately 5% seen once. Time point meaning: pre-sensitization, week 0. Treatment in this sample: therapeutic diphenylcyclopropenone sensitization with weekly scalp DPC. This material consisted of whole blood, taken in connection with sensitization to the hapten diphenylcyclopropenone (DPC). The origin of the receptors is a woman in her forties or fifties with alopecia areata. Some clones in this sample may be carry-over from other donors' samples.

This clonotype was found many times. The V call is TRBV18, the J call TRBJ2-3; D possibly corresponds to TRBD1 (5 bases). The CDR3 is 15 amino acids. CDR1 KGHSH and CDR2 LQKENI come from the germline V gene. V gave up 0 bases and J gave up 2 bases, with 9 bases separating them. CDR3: CASSPPGHLTDTQYF. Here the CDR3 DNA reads TGTGCCAGCTCACCACCTGGACACCTCACAGATACGCAGTATTTT.

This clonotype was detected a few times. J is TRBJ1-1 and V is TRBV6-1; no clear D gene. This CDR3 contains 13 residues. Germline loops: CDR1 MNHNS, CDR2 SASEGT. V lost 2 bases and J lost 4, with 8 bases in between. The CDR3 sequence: CASSEFRLTEAFF. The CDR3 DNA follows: TGTGCCAGCAGTGAATTTAGGCTCACTGAAGCTTTCTTT.

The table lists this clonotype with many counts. The CDR3 DNA is TGCGCCAGCAGCCAAGATCAGGTGTTGAGGGAATGGAGCTATGGCTACACCTTC. Amino acid sequence: CASSQDQVLREWSYGYTF. V gene TRBV4-1 combines with J gene TRBJ1-2; D not certain. The V gene lost 0 bases and the J gene lost 4 bases, with 21 bases spanning the gap. There are 18 residues in the CDR3. In germline, CDR1 is MGHRA, CDR2 YSYEKL.

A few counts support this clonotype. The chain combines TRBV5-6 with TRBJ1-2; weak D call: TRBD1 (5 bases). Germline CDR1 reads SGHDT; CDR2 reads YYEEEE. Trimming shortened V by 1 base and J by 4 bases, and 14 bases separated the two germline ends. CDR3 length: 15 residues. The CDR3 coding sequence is TGTGCCAGCAGCTTGAATAGGGGATCAGCCTATGGCTACACCTTC. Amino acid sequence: CASSLNRGSAYGYTF.

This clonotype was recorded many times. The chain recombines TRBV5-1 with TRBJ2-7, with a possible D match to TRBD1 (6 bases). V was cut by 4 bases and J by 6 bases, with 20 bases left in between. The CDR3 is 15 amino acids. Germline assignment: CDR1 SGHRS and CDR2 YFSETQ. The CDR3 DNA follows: TGCGCCAGCAGCCCAGATTTGGGGGCCTCCGGCGAGCAGTACTTC. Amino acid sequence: CASSPDLGASGEQYF.

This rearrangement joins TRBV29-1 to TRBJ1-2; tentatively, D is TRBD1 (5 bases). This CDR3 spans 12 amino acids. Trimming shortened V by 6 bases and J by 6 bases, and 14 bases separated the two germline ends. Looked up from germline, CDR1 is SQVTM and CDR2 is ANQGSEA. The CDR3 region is CSVIQGRDGYTF. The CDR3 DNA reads TGCAGCGTCATCCAGGGAAGGGATGGCTACACCTTC.

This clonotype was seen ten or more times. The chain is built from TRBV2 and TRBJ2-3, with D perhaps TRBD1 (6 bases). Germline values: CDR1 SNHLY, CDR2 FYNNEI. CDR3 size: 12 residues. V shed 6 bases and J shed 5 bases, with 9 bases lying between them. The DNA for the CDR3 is TGTGCCAGCAGGGGGACACAAGATACGCAGTATTTT. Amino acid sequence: CASRGTQDTQYF.

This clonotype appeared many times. CDR3 protein: CASSLSAGEQYF. The CDR3 DNA follows: TGCGCCAGCAGCTTGAGCGCCGGAGAGCAGTACTTC. This chain joins TRBV5-1 and TRBJ2-7; D ambiguous. Germline V lookup: CDR1 SGHRS, CDR2 YFSETQ. V gave up 1 base and J gave up 7 bases, with 9 bases separating them. CDR3 length: 12 amino acids.

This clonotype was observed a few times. The DNA of the CDR3 is TGTGCCACCTCCGGACAGGGAGAATACGAGCAGTACTTC. Translation gives CATSGQGEYEQYF. This chain connects TRBV6-2 or TRBV6-3 to TRBJ2-7; TRBD1 aligns across 8 bases. Germline trimming cut 10 bases from V and 4 bases from J; bases unmatched to any gene: 9. This CDR3 comprises 13 residues. Per the germline V gene, CDR1 is MNHEY and CDR2 is SVGEGT.

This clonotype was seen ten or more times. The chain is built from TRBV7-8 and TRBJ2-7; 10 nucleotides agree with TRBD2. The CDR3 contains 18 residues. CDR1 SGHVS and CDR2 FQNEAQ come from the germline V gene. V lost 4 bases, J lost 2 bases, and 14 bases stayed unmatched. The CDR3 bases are TGTGCCAGCAGCTCCACCCCCGCTAGCGGGAGTGTAACCTACGAGCAGTACTTC. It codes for CASSSTPASGSVTYEQYF.

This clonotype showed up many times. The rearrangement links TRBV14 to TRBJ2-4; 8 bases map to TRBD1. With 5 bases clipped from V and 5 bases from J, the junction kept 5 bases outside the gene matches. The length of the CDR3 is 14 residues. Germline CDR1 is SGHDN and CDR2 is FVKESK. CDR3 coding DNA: TGTGCCAGCAGCGACTGGACAGGGCAAAACATTCAGTACTTC. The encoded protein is CASSDWTGQNIQYF.

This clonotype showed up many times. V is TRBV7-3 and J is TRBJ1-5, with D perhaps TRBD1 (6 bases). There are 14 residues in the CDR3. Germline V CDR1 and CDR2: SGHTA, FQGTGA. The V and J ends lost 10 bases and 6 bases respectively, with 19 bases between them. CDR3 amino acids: CANTCYTGIQPQHF. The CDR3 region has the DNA TGTGCCAACACGTGTTATACAGGGATTCAGCCCCAGCATTTT.

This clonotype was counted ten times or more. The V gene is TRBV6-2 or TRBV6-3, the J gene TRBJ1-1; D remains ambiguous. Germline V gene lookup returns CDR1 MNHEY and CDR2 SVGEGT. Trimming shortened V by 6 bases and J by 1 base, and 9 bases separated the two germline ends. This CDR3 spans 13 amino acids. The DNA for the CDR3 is TGTGCCAGCAGCATTACACCGAACACTGAAGCTTTCTTT. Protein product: CASSITPNTEAFF.

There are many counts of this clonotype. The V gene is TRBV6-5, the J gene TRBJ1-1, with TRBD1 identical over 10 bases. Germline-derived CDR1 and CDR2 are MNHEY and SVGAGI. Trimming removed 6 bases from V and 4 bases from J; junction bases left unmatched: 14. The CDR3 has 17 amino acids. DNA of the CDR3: TGTGCCAGCAGGGCCTTTCAGACAGGGGGCTACCTCACTGAAGCTTTCTTT. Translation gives CASRAFQTGGYLTEAFF.